These 23 T cell receptor beta chains share one sample of origin, sequenced in a study of T-cell memory formation after mild COVID-19. TCRdb independently ran MiXCR on the 5' RACE reads; one entry per CDR3 protein. The sample yields tens of thousands of distinct CDR3 sequences, about 27% seen once. Sequencing used PBMCs or a T cell subset sorted from them (not recorded which). Receptors were obtained from a man aged 18 to 29 who had mild COVID-19 (a few samples of this study predate the infection). Cell type and time point are not known.

This chain joins TRBV3-1 and TRBJ2-5, with D uncertain. V lost 3 bases, J lost 2 bases, and 10 bases lay in between. The germline V gene has CDR1 LGHDT and CDR2 YNNKEL (reference sequence). CDR3 length: 14 residues. The CDR3, as DNA: TGTGCCAGCAGCCAGTTCAAGGGTCAAGAGACCCAGTACTTC. Encoded protein: CASSQFKGQETQYF.

The chain recombines TRBV20-1 with TRBJ2-7; 7 nucleotides line up with TRBD2. The CDR3 covers 11 residues. The V and J ends lost 6 bases and 6 bases, in that order; junction bases with no gene match: 5. The V gene's germline CDR1 is DFQATT and CDR2 SNEGSKA (reference sequence). CDR3 in DNA: TGCAGTGCCCGGGGGGTGGGCGAGCAGTACTTC. This codes for CSARGVGEQYF.

This clonotype occurred a few times. V and J are TRBV4-1 and TRBJ2-7; 10 bases align to TRBD1. CDR1 and CDR2 (germline): MGHRA, YSYEKL. V lost 3 bases and J lost 4; bases outside the gene matches: 6. This CDR3 spans 15 amino acids. The CDR3 sequence: CASSQVTGGTYEQYF. The CDR3 DNA reads as TGCGCCAGCAGCCAGGTGACAGGGGGCACGTACGAGCAGTACTTC.

This chain joins TRBV24-1 and TRBJ1-6; weak D call: TRBD1 (6 bases). The CDR3 is 14 amino acids. CDR1 KGHDR and CDR2 SFDVKD come from the germline V gene. CDR3 nucleotides: TGTGTCCACCAGAAGAACAGGGTCGCTTCACCCCTCCACTTT. This translates into CVHQKNRVASPLHF.

The sample holds a few counts of this clonotype. The rearrangement uses TRBV12-3 or TRBV12-4 and TRBJ2-5, with TRBD1 matching over 9 bases. This CDR3 has 13 amino acids. V lost 3 bases, J lost 4 bases, and 0 bases stayed unmatched. The CDR3 spells CASSLDRGETQYF. DNA for the CDR3: TGTGCCAGCAGTTTGGACAGGGGAGAGACCCAGTACTTC.

The chain is built from TRBV5-1 and TRBJ2-4; D remains ambiguous. The V gene's germline CDR1 is SGHRS and CDR2 YFSETQ. The CDR3 extends over 16 amino acids. V was clipped by 2 bases and J by 1 base, with 13 bases between them. The DNA of the CDR3 is TGCGCCAGCAGCTTAAATTGGAACCTCGCCAAAAACATTCAGTACTTC. The encoded protein is CASSLNWNLAKNIQYF.

This clonotype was seen only a few times. The rearrangement uses TRBV7-9 and TRBJ1-4; D gene uncertain. V dropped 2 bases and J dropped 3 bases, with 10 bases sitting between them. CDR3 size: 15 residues. Germline loops: CDR1 SEHNR, CDR2 FQNEAQ (reference sequence). CDR3 in DNA: TGTGCCAGCAGCTTATCGGGCACGGCTAATGAAAAACTGTTTTTT. Protein product: CASSLSGTANEKLFF. The complete variable domain, with remaining parts taken from reference TRBV7-9 and TRBJ1-4, reads DTGVSQNPRHKITKRGQNVTFRCDPISEHNRLYWYRQTLGQGPEFLTYFQNEAQLEKSRLLSDRFSAERPKGSFSTLEIQRTEQGDSAMYLCASSLSGTANEKLFFGSGTQLSVL.

J is TRBJ2-7 and V is TRBV2; 8 bases are shared with TRBD1. There are 11 residues in the CDR3. From germline, CDR1 is SNHLY and CDR2 FYNNEI. V gave up 9 bases and J gave up 5 bases; unmatched junction bases: 3. Written as DNA, the CDR3 is TGTGCCAGGAAACAGGGGGACGAGCAGTACTTC. Its protein product is CARKQGDEQYF.

This chain uses TRBV7-2 with TRBJ2-3; possibly TRBD1 or TRBD2 for D (5 bases each). The ends were cut back, 7 bases at V and 6 bases at J, with 20 bases in the middle. The germline gives CDR1 SGHTA, CDR2 FQGNSA. The CDR3 is made up of 15 amino acids. CDR3 in amino acids: CASNIPGRRRDTQYF. DNA of the CDR3: TGTGCCAGCAATATCCCGGGACGGCGCAGGGATACGCAGTATTTT.

This clonotype was counted between two and nine times. This CDR3 reads CASSFGAGSTDTQYF. CDR3 bases: TGTGCCAGCAGTTTTGGGGCAGGGAGCACAGATACGCAGTATTTT. The chain has TRBV28 and TRBJ2-3; D is perhaps TRBD1 (5 bases). The V end was cut by 3 bases, the J end by 0 bases, with 10 bases between. This CDR3 region has 15 residues. Per the germline V gene, CDR1 is MDHEN and CDR2 is SYDVKM.

This clonotype came up a few times. This chain connects TRBV6-2 or TRBV6-3 to TRBJ2-7; tentatively, D is TRBD1 or TRBD2 (5 bases each). Trimming shortened V by 9 bases and J by 3 bases, and 18 bases separated the two germline ends. The V gene's germline CDR1 is MNHEY and CDR2 SVGEGT. The CDR3 totals 14 residues. The CDR3 DNA is TGTGCCAGTTCTGGGACCCCCAGAGACTACGAGCAGTACTTC. Amino acids: CASSGTPRDYEQYF.

At least ten counts were recorded for this clonotype. The CDR3 region has the DNA TGCAGCGGTGGGGGGACCCAAGAGACCCAGTACTTC. It codes for CSGGGTQETQYF. V is TRBV29-1 and J is TRBJ2-5, with D possibly matching TRBD2 (6 bases). With 7 bases removed from V and 1 base from J, the gap between germline ends came to 10 bases. The CDR3 is made up of 12 amino acids. Germline V gene lookup returns CDR1 SQVTM and CDR2 ANQGSEA.

This chain joins TRBV4-1 and TRBJ1-1, with D unclear. In germline, CDR1 is MGHRA, CDR2 YSYEKL. The CDR3 runs 13 residues. Trimming stripped 1 base from V and 4 bases from J, with 7 bases between. Here the CDR3 DNA reads TGCGCCAGCAGCCAAGCGGTAGGCACTGAAGCTTTCTTT. It yields the protein CASSQAVGTEAFF.

In this sample, this clonotype turned up many times. This rearrangement joins TRBV6-5 to TRBJ2-7; 7 positions agree with TRBD2. The CDR3 extends over 17 amino acids. CDR1 is MNHEY, CDR2 SVGAGI, per germline. Trimming cost V 0 bases and J 0 bases; bases outside gene matches: 8. The CDR3 spells CASSYSSMRGYSYEQYF. The CDR3 region has the DNA TGTGCCAGCAGTTACTCTTCAATGCGGGGGTACTCCTACGAGCAGTACTTC.

This clonotype was seen a few times. The rearrangement links TRBV6-2 or TRBV6-3 to TRBJ2-3; D remains ambiguous. Germline-derived CDR1 and CDR2 are MNHEY and SVGEGT. The CDR3 spans 13 residues. Trimming removed 4 bases at V and 4 bases at J, with 9 bases between. This CDR3 is CASSSASSDTQYF. The CDR3 DNA reads as TGTGCCAGCAGTTCGGCTTCCTCAGATACGCAGTATTTT.

The chain employs TRBV5-5 and TRBJ1-5, with D tentatively TRBD1 (5 bases). The V end was cut by 4 bases, the J end by 1 base, with 12 bases between. Germline CDR1 and CDR2: SGHKS and YYEKEE (reference sequence). CDR3 length equals 15 residues. Here the CDR3 reads CASSAGTGSNQPQHF. The CDR3 nucleotides read TGTGCCAGCAGCGCCGGGACGGGAAGCAATCAGCCCCAGCATTTT. Full variable domain (remainder filled in from reference TRBV5-5 and TRBJ1-5): DAGVTQSPTHLIKTRGQQVTLRCSPISGHKSVSWYQQVLGQGPQFIFQYYEKEERGRGNFPDRFSARQFPNYSSELNVNALLLGDSALYLCASSAGTGSNQPQHFGDGTRLSIL.

This clonotype was seen more than once but under ten times. This chain uses TRBV12-3 or TRBV12-4 with TRBJ2-5, with 8 bases identical to TRBD1. The ends lost 5 bases at V and 13 bases at J; junction bases unmatched: 9. The length of the CDR3 is 12 residues. CDR3: CASSGADRATYF. Written as DNA, the CDR3 is TGTGCCAGCAGTGGGGCGGACAGGGCGACGTACTTC.

This chain joins TRBV13 and TRBJ2-7; the D gene could be TRBD1 or TRBD2 (5 bases each). CDR3 size: 13 residues. Per the germline V gene, CDR1 is PRHDT and CDR2 is FYEKMQ (reference sequence). Trimming took off 4 bases at V and 5 bases at J, with 12 bases between the two ends. As DNA, the CDR3 is TGTGCCAGCAGCTCCTTGGGGGACCACGAGCAGTACGTC. Translated: CASSSLGDHEQYV.

This rearrangement joins TRBV9 to TRBJ1-6, with 8 bases aligning to TRBD1. The germline gives CDR1 SGDLS, CDR2 YYNGEE. V gave up 4 bases and J gave up 7 bases; unmatched junction bases: 13. The length of the CDR3 is 17 residues. For the CDR3, the DNA is TGTGCCAGCAGCCCGACAGGGGCGCCCGTGTGGAATTCACCCCTCCACTTT. The encoded protein is CASSPTGAPVWNSPLHF.

This clonotype appeared a few times. The gene calls are TRBV7-3 and TRBJ2-3, with no clear D. V was trimmed by 4 bases and J by 4 bases, leaving 12 bases between them. Germline V gives CDR1 SGHTA, CDR2 FQGTGA. This CDR3 has 14 amino acids. The CDR3 sequence: CASSSESGADTQYF. Here the CDR3 DNA reads TGTGCCAGCAGCTCTGAGAGTGGAGCAGATACGCAGTATTTT. Using reference TRBV7-3 and TRBJ2-3 for the parts outside the CDR3, the full variable domain is GAGVSQTPSNKVTEKGKYVELRCDPISGHTALYWYRQSLGQGPEFLIYFQGTGAADDSGLPNDRFFAVRPEGSVSTLKIQRTERGDSAVYLCASSSESGADTQYFGPGTRLTVL.

The chain has TRBV20-1 and TRBJ2-7; D not resolved. The V gene lost 0 bases and the J gene lost 4 bases, with 13 bases spanning the gap. CDR3 length equals 14 residues. The germline V gene has CDR1 DFQATT and CDR2 SNEGSKA (reference sequence). The CDR3 loop is CSARDVRQKYEQYV. CDR3 nucleotides: TGCAGTGCTAGAGATGTGCGACAAAAGTACGAGCAGTACGTC.

The gene calls are TRBV5-1 and TRBJ1-2; D not certain. The ends were cut back, 2 bases at V and 4 bases at J, with 9 bases in the middle. The CDR3 consists of 13 residues. From germline, CDR1 is SGHRS and CDR2 YFSETQ. CDR3 loop: CASSFRSGYGYTF. In DNA form, the CDR3 reads TGCGCCAGCAGCTTTAGGAGTGGCTATGGCTACACCTTC.

The CDR3 sequence: CSARDGGGPYNEQFF. As DNA, the CDR3 is TGCAGTGCCCGAGACGGGGGGGGTCCCTACAATGAGCAGTTCTTC. The chain employs TRBV20-1 and TRBJ2-1; 8 bases map to TRBD2. Germline V gene lookup returns CDR1 DFQATT and CDR2 SNEGSKA (reference sequence). The CDR3 is 15 amino acids. The junction had 9 bases not matched to a gene; V was cut back by 6 bases and J by 2 bases.